A selection of T cell receptor beta chains follows, all from one sample in a study of PD-1 blockade in classical Hodgkin lymphoma. This table comes from immunoSEQ multiplex PCR, and its TCRdb copy is limited to in-frame clones, with some not included. The table includes 25,000 to 30,000 clones, roughly 85% detected once. Sequencing used peripheral blood mononuclear cells (PBMCs), obtained before the second cycle of nivolumab. Receptor source: a human donor with classical Hodgkin lymphoma. The conserved cysteine and the conserved F or W are not part of the CDR3 here. Fields, in order: D gene, clone size, V gene, J gene, CDR3 protein. A D gene is named only where the DNA matches it firmly. Rows may omit the clone size; those that give it use once, few, many or a size class.

-	-	TRBV27	TRBJ2-1	ASSSLRPSGNEQF
TRBD1	-	TRBV15	TRBJ1-1	ATRQGRAEAF
-	-	TRBV7-9	TRBJ2-1	ASSTRTGTSEQF
TRBD1	-	TRBV6-1	TRBJ1-2	ASSLQGAGGYT
TRBD1	-	TRBV28	TRBJ1-6	ASSLGQGYSSPLH
-	-	TRBV7-9	TRBJ1-6	ASKSSYNSPLH
-	-	TRBV7-6	TRBJ2-2	AHDTGELF
TRBD2	-	TRBV4-3	TRBJ2-7	ASSQGAGGSYEQY
-	-	TRBV28	TRBJ2-1	ASSFFGSTPEQF
-	-	TRBV4-1	TRBJ1-2	ASSQDRGYT
-	-	TRBV28	TRBJ2-7	ASSSQAPYEQY
TRBD1	-	TRBV29-1	TRBJ1-4	SVLDRRKLF
-	-	TRBV7-2	TRBJ1-1	ASRLVGENTEAF
-	-	TRBV15	TRBJ1-5	ATSTRMNLRVEPQH
-	-	TRBV28	TRBJ1-5	ASSSQATNNQPQH
-	-	TRBV7-2	TRBJ2-7	ASSLADRMAYEQY
-	-	TRBV9	TRBJ2-7	ASSVGWKAYEQY
-	-	TRBV21-1	TRBJ2-7	ASRKGWGYEQY
TRBD1	-	TRBV29-1	TRBJ1-1	SVARTGVAF
-	-	TRBV2	TRBJ1-2	ASSADLPYGYT
-	-	TRBV28	TRBJ2-3	ASSLLGSTDTQY
-	-	TRBV5-1	TRBJ1-2	ASSLVGEGGYGYT
TRBD1	-	TRBV28	TRBJ1-2	ASSPGQGVFGYT
TRBD1	once	TRBV27	TRBJ1-6	ASRPTTGAYNSPLH
-	-	TRBV5-6	TRBJ1-5	ASSLGWGQPQH
-	-	TRBV30	TRBJ2-5	AWIPRFLQETQY
TRBD1	-	TRBV7-9	TRBJ1-2	ASSHPDRAYGYT
-	-	TRBV7-2	TRBJ2-2	ASSLVGIKNTGELF
TRBD2	once	TRBV4-2	TRBJ2-1	ASSQEGSGGPSSYNEQF
-	-	TRBV29-1	TRBJ1-2	SVETGMAYGYT
-	-	TRBV7-9	TRBJ1-5	ASSWGGAQPQH
-	-	TRBV6-1	TRBJ1-3	ASSRGGGSGNTIY
TRBD2	-	TRBV30	TRBJ2-5	AWSRTSGKETQY
TRBD1	-	TRBV12-5	TRBJ2-5	ASGLGQGAQETQY
TRBD2	-	TRBV7-2	TRBJ2-2	ASTGRREGYTGELF
-	-	TRBV7-9	TRBJ1-3	ASSLYSPGNTIY
-	-	TRBV6-5	TRBJ1-6	ASSYSWGRSPLH
-	-	TRBV15	TRBJ1-1	ATSRDRKGNTEAF
-	few	TRBV27	TRBJ1-1	ASSLRSRSMSEAF
-	-	TRBV7-5	TRBJ2-7	ASSARTGLPYEQY
-	-	TRBV5-1	TRBJ1-1	ASSPYEGTNTEAF
-	-	TRBV11-2	TRBJ2-5	ASSLDRVETQY